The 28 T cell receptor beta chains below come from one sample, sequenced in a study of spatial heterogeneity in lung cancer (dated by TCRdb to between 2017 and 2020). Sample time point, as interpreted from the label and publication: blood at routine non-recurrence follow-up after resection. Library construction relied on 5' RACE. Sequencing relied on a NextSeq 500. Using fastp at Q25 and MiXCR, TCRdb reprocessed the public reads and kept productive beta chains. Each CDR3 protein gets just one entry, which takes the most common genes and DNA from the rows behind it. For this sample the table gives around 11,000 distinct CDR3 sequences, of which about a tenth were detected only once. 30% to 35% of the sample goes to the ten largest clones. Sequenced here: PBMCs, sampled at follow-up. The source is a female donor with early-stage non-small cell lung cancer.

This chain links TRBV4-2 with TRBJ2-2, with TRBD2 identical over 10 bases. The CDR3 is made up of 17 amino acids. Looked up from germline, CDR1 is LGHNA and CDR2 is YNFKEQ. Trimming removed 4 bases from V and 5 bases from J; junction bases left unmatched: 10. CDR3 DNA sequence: TGTGCCAGCAGCCTAGGAGCGGGGGGGCCCCGAACCGGGGAGCTGTTTTTT. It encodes CASSLGAGGPRTGELFF.

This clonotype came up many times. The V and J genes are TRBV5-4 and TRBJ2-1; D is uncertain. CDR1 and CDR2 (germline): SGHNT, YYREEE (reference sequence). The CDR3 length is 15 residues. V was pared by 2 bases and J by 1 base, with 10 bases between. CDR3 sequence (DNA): TGTGCCAGCAGCTTTAGTAGTAAGTCCTACAATGAGCAGTTCTTC. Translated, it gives CASSFSSKSYNEQFF.

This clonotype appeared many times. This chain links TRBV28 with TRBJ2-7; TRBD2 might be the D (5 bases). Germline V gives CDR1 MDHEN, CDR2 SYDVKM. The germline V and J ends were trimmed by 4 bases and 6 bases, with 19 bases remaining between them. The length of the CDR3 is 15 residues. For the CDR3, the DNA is TGTGCCAGCAGTTCCCCCGTAGGGAGCAACGGCGAGCAGTACTTC. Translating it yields CASSSPVGSNGEQYF.

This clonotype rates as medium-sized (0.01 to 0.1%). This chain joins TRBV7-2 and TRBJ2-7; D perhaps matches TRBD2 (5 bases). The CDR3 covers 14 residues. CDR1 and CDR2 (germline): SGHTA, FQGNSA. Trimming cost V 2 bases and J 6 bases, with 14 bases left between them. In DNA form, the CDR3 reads TGTGCCAGCAGCTTACTGACTACCTCTGGCGAGCAGTACTTC. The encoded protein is CASSLLTTSGEQYF.

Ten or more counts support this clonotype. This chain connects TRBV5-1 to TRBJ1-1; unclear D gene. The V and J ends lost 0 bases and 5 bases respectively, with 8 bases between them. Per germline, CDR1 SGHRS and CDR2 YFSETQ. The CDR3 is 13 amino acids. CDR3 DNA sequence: TGCGCCAGCAGCTTGGGGGCGCTGACTGAAGCTTTCTTT. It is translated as CASSLGALTEAFF.

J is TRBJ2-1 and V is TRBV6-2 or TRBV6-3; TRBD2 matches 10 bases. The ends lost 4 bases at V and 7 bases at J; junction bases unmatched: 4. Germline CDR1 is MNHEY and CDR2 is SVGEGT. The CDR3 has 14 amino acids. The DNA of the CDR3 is TGTGCCAGCAGTTCGCTAGCGGGGGTGAATGAGCAGTTCTTC. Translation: CASSSLAGVNEQFF.

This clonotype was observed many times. The DNA of the CDR3 is TGCGCCAGCAACCGAGAGGGACAGGGGGCCCGGGAGACCCAGTACTTC. It translates to CASNREGQGARETQYF. This chain links TRBV5-1 with TRBJ2-5; 12 bases map to TRBD1. V was pared by 6 bases and J by 5 bases, with 11 bases of the junction left unmatched. The CDR3 covers 16 residues. Germline lookup yields CDR1 SGHRS and CDR2 YFSETQ.

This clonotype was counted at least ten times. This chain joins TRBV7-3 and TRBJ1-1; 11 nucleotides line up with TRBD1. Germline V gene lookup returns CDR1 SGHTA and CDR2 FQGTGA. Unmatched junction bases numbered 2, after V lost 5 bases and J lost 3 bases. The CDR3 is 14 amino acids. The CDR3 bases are TGTGCCAGCAGCGTGGACAGGGGGCACACTGAAGCTTTCTTT. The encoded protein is CASSVDRGHTEAFF.

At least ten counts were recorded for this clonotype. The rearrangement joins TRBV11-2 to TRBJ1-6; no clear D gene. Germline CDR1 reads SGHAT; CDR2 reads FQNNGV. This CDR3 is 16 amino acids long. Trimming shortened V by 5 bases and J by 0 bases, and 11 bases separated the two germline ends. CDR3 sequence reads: CASSRRTSSYNSPLHF. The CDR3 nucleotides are TGTGCCAGCAGCCGACGGACGAGCTCCTATAATTCACCCCTCCACTTT. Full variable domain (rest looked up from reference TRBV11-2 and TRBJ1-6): EAGVAQSPRYKIIEKRQSVAFWCNPISGHATLYWYQQILGQGPKLLIQFQNNGVVDDSQLPKDRFSAERLKGVDSTLKIQPAKLEDSAVYLCASSRRTSSYNSPLHFGNGTRLTVT.

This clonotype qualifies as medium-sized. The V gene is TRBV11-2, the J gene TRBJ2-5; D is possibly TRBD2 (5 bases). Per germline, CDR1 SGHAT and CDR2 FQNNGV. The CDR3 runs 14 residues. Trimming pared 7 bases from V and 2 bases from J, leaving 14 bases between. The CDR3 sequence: CASTPGMPQETQYF. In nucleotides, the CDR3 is TGTGCCAGCACCCCGGGGATGCCTCAAGAGACCCAGTACTTC.

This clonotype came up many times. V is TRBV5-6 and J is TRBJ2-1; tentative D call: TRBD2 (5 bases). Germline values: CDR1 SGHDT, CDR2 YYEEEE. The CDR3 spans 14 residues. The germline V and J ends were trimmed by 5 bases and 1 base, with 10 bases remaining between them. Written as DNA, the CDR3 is TGTGCCAGCAGGGTAGCGAGATCCTACAATGAGCAGTTCTTC. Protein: CASRVARSYNEQFF. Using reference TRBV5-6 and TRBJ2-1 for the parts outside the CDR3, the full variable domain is DAGVTQSPTHLIKTRGQQVTLRCSPKSGHDTVSWYQQALGQGPQFIFQYYEEEERQRGNFPDRFSGHQFPNYSSELNVNALLLGDSALYLCASRVARSYNEQFFGPGTRLTVL.

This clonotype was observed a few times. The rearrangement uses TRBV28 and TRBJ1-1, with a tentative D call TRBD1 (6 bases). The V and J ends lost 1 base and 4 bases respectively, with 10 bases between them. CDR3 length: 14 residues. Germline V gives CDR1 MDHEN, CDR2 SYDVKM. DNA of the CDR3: TGTGCCAGCAGTTTATTGGGGACAAGCACTGAAGCTTTCTTT. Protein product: CASSLLGTSTEAFF.

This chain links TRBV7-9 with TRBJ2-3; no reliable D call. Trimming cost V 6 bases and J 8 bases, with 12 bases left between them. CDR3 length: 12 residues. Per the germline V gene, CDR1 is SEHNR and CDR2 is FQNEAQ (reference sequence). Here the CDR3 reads CASSHERGTQYF. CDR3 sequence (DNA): TGTGCCAGCAGTCACGAACGTGGTACGCAGTATTTT.

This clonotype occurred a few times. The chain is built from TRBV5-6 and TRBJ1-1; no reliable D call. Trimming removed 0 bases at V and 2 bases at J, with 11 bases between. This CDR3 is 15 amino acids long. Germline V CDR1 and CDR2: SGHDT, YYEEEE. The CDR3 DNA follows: TGTGCCAGCAGCTTGGGTGCGGGAGTAAACACTGAAGCTTTCTTT. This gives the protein CASSLGAGVNTEAFF.

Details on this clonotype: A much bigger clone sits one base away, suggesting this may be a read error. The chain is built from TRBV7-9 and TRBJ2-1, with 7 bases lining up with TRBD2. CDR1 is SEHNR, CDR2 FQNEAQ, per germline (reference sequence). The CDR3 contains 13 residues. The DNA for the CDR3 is TGTGCCAGCAGCCGCCGGGACTACAATGTGCAGTTCTTC. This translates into CASSRRDYNVQFF.

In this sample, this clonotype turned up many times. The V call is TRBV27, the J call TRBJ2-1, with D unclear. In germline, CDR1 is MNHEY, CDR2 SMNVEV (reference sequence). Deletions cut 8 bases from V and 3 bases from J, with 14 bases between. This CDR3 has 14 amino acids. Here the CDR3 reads CASSRRQNYNEQFF. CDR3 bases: TGTGCCAGCTCCCGAAGGCAGAACTACAATGAGCAGTTCTTC.

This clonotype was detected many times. The CDR3 DNA is TGCAGTGCTAGTTCGGGACCACTGGCGGTTCAGACCCAGTACTTC. Translated: CSASSGPLAVQTQYF. The rearrangement joins TRBV20-1 to TRBJ2-5, with D perhaps TRBD1 or TRBD2 (5 bases each). The CDR3 spans 15 residues. V shed 3 bases and J shed 6 bases, with 20 bases lying between them. Germline-derived CDR1 and CDR2 are DFQATT and SNEGSKA (reference sequence).

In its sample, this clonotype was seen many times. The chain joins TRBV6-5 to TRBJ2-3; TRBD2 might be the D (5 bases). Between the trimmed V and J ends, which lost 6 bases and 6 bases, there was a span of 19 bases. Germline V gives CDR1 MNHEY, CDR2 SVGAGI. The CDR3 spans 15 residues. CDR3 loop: CASSPDGPPGDTQYF. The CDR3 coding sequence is TGTGCCAGCAGCCCGGACGGTCCGCCGGGGGATACGCAGTATTTT.

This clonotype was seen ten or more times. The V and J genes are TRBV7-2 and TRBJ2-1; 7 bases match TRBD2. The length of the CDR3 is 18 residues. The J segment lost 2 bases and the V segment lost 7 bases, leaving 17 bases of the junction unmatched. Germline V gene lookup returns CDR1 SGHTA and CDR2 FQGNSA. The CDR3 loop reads CASTLFPRLAGAYNEQFF. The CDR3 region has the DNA TGTGCCAGCACATTATTTCCCCGACTGGCGGGAGCCTACAATGAGCAGTTCTTC.

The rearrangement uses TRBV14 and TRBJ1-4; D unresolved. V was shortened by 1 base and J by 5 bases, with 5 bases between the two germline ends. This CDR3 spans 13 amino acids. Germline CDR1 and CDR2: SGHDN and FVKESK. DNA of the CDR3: TGTGCCAGCAGCCAAGGAGTGAATGAAAAACTGTTTTTT. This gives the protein CASSQGVNEKLFF.

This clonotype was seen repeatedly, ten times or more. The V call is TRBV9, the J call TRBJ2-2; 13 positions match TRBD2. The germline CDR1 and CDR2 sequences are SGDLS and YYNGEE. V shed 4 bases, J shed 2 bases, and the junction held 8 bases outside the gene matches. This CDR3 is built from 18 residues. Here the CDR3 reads CASSSRLAGGPNTGELFF. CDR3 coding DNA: TGTGCCAGCAGCTCCCGACTAGCGGGAGGCCCAAACACCGGGGAGCTGTTTTTT.

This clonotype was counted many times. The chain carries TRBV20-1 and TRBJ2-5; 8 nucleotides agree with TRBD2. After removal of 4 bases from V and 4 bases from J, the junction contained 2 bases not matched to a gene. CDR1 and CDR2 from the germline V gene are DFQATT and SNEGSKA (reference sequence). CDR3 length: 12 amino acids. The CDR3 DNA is TGCAGTGCTATCCTAGCGGGAGAGACCCAGTACTTC. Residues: CSAILAGETQYF.

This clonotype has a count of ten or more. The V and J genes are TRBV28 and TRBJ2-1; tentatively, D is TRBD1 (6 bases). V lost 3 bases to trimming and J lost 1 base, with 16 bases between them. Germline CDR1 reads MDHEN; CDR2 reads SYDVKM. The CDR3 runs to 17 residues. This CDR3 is CASSFLNKGVSYNEQFF. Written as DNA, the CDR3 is TGTGCCAGCAGTTTCCTGAATAAGGGGGTATCCTACAATGAGCAGTTCTTC.

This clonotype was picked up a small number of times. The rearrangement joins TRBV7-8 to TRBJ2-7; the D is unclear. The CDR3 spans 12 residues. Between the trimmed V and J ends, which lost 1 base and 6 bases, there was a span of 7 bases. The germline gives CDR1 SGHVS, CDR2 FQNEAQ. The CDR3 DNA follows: TGTGCCAGCAGCTTAGGTGTGGGCGAGCAGTACTTC. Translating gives CASSLGVGEQYF.

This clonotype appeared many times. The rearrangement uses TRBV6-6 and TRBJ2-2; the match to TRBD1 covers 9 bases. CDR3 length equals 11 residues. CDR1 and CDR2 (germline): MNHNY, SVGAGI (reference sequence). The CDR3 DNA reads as TGTGCGACAGGGGGAACCGGGGAGCTGTTTTTT. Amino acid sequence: CATGGTGELFF.

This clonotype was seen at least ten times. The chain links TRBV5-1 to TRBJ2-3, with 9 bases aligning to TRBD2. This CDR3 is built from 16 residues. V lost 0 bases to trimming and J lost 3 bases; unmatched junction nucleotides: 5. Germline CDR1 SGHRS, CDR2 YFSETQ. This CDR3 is CASSLEVSGSTDTQYF. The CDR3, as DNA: TGCGCCAGCAGCTTGGAGGTTAGCGGGAGTACAGATACGCAGTATTTT. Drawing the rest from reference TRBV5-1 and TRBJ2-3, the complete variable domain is KAGVTQTPRYLIKTRGQQVTLSCSPISGHRSVSWYQQTPGQGLQFLFEYFSETQRNKGNFPGRFSGRQFSNSRSEMNVSTLELGDSALYLCASSLEVSGSTDTQYFGPGTRLTVL.

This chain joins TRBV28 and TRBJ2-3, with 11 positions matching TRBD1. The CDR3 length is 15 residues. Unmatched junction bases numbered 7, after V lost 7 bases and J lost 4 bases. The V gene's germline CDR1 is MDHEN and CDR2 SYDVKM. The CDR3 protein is CASIERDRGADTQYF. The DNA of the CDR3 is TGTGCCAGCATCGAGCGGGACAGGGGGGCAGATACGCAGTATTTT.

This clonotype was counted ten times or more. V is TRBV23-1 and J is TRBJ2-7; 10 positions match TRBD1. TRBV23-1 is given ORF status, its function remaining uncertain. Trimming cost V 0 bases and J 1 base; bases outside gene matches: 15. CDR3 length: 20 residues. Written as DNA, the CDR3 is TGCGCCAGCAGTCAATCGACAGGGGGCGCCGGGCCCGGCTATTCCTACGAGCAGTACGTC. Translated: CASSQSTGGAGPGYSYEQYV.